This T cell receptor beta chain appears in the sequencing data of a study of T cells after yellow fever vaccination. The length of the CDR3 is 18 residues. Germline V gene data show CDR1 as KGHDR and CDR2 as SFDVKD. Trimming took off 3 bases at V and 0 bases at J, with 19 bases between the two ends. TCRdb re-called the 5' RACE reads through MiXCR, storing one row per CDR3 protein. The sample consists of a few hundred thousand distinct CDR3 sequences, 5.2% of them appearing once. The rearrangement links TRBV24-1 to TRBJ1-1; D may be TRBD1 (6 bases). The sequencing used CD4+ T cells sorted from PBMCs, collected on the day of the yellow fever booster vaccination. The source of this sequence is a man between 18 and 29 years old who received the YFV17D yellow fever vaccine. CDR3 loop: CATSDGHTGIAMNTEAFF. Written as DNA, the CDR3 is TGTGCCACCAGTGATGGACACACAGGGATCGCAATGAACACTGAAGCTTTCTTT.